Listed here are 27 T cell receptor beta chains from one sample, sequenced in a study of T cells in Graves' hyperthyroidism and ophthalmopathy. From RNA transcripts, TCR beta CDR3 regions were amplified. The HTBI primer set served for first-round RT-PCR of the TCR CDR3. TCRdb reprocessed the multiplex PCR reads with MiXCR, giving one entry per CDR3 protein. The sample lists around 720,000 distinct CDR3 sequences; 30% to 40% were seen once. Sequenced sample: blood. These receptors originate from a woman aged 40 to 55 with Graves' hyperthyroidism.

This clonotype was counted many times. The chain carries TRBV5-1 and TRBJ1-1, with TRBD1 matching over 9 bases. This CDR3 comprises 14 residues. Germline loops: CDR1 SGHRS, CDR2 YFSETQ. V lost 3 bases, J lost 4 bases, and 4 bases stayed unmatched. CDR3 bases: TGCGCCAGCAGCTGGGGACAGGGAGGCACTGAAGCTTTCTTT. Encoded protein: CASSWGQGGTEAFF.

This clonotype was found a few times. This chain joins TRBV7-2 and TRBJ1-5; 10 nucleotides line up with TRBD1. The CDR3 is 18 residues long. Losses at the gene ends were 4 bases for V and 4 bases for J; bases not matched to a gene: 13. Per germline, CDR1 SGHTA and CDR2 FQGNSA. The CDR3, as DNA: TGTGCCAGCAGCTCGTCCCGGGACAGGGGATTGGGGAATCAGCCCCAGCATTTT. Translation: CASSSSRDRGLGNQPQHF.

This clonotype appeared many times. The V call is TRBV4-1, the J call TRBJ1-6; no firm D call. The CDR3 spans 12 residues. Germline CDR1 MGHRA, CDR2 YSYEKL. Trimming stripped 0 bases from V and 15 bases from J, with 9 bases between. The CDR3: CASSQDEPILHF. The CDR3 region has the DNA TGCGCCAGCAGCCAAGACGAGCCTATCCTCCACTTT.

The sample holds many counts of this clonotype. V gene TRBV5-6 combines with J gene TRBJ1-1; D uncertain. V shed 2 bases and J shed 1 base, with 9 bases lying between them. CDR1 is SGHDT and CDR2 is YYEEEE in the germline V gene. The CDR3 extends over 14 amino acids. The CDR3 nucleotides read TGTGCCAGCAGCTTAGCCTACCCGAACACTGAAGCTTTCTTT. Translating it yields CASSLAYPNTEAFF.

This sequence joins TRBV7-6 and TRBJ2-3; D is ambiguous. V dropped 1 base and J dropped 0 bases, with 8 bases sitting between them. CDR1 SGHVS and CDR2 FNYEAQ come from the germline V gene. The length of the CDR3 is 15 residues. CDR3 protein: CASSLGPLSTDTQYF. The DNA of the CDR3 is TGTGCCAGCAGCTTAGGCCCACTAAGCACAGATACGCAGTATTTT.

CDR3 sequence reads: CASSLDLGMNTEAFF. CDR3 nucleotides: TGTGCCAGCAGCTTGGATCTGGGGATGAACACTGAAGCTTTCTTT. This chain joins TRBV5-4 and TRBJ1-1; D remains unclear. The germline V gene encodes CDR1 SGHNT and CDR2 YYREEE (reference sequence). This CDR3 has 15 amino acids. V was pared by 0 bases and J by 0 bases, with 9 bases between. Variable domain in full (rest from reference TRBV5-4 and TRBJ1-1): ETGVTQSPTHLIKTRGQQVTLRCSSQSGHNTVSWYQQALGQGPQFIFQYYREEENGRGNFPPRFSGLQFPNYSSELNVNALELDDSALYLCASSLDLGMNTEAFFGQGTRLTVV.

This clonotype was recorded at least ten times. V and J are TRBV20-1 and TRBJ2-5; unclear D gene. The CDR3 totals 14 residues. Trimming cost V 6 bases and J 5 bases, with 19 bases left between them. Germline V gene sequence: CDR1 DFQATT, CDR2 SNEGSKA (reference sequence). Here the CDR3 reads CSAGKGLTGETQYF. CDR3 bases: TGCAGTGCGGGGAAGGGATTGACGGGTGAGACCCAGTACTTC.

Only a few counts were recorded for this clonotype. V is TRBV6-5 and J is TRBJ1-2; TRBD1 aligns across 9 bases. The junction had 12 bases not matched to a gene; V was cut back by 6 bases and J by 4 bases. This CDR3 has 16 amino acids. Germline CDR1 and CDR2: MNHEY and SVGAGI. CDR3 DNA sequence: TGTGCCAGCAGCTCAAGTCACCGGGGACAGGGCTATGGCTACACCTTC. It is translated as CASSSSHRGQGYGYTF.

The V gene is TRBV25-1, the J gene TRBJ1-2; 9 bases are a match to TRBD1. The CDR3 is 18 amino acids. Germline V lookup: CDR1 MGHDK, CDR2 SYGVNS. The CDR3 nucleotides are TGTGCTAGAGATCAGGGGCGCGGGACAGGGACTTCAGGCTATGGCTACACCTTC. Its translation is CARDQGRGTGTSGYGYTF.

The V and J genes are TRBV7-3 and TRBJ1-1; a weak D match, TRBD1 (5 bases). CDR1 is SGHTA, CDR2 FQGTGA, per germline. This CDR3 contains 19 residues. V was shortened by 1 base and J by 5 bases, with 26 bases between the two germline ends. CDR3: CASSLKRGGVTKGETEAFF. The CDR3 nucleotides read TGTGCCAGCAGCTTAAAGCGGGGGGGGGTAACCAAGGGAGAGACTGAAGCTTTCTTT.

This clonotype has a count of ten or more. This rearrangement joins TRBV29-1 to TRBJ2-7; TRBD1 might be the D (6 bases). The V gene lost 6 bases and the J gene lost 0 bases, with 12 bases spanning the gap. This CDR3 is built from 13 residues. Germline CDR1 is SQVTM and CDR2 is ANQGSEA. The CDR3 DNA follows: TGCAGCGTATACAGGGAATCCTCCTACGAGCAGTACTTC. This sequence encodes CSVYRESSYEQYF.

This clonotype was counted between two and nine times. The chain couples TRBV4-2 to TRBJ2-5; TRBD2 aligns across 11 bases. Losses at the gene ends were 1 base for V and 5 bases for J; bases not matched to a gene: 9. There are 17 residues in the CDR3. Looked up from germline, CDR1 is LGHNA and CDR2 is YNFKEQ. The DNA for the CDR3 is TGTGCCAGCAGCCAAGCCCTCCTAGCGGGGGGTCAGGAGACCCAGTACTTC. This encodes CASSQALLAGGQETQYF.

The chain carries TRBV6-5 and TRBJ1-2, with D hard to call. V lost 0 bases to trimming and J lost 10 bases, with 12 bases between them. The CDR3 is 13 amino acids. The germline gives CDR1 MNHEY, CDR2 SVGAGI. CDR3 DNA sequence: TGTGCCAGCAGTTACTCGAGGTACCGGGACTACACCTTC. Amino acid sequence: CASSYSRYRDYTF.

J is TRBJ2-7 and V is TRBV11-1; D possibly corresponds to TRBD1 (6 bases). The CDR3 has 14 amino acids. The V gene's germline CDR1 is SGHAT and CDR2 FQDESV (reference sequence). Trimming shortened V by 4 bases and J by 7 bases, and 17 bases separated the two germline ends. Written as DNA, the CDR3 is TGTGCCAGCAGCTCACCACAGGGTTCGCGGGAGCAGTACTTC. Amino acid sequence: CASSSPQGSREQYF.

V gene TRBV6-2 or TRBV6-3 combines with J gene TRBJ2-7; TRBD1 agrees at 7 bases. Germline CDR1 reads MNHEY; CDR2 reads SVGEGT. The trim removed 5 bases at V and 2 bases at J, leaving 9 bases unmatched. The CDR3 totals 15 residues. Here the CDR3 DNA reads TGTGCCAGCAGTGCAAACAGGGGTCCCGCCTACGAGCAGTACTTC. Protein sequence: CASSANRGPAYEQYF.

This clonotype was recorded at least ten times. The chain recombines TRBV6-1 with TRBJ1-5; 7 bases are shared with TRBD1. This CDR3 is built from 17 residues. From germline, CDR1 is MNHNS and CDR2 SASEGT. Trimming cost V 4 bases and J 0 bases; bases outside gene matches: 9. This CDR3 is CASSARGTANSNQPQHF. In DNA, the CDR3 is TGTGCCAGCAGTGCCCGAGGGACAGCGAATAGCAATCAGCCCCAGCATTTT.

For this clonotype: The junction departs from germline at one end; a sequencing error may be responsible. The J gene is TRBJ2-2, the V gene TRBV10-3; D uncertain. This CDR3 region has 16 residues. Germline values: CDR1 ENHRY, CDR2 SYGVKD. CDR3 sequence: CASSYSPAENTGELFF. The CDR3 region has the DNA TGTGCCAGCAGTTACTCTCCCGCGGAGAACACCGGGGAGCTGTTTTTT.

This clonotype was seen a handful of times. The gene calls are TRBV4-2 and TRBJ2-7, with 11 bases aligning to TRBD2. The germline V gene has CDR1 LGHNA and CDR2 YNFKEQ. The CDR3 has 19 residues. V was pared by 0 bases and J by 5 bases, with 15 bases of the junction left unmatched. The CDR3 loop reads CASSQDTARVAGGQNEQYF. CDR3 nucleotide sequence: TGTGCCAGCAGCCAAGATACAGCACGGGTAGCGGGAGGGCAGAACGAGCAGTACTTC.

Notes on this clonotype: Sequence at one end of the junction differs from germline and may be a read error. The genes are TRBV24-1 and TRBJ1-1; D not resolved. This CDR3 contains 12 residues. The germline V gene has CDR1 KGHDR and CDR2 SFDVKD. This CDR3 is CATSGSDGEAFF. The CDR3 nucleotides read TGTGCCACCAGTGGTAGTGATGGTGAAGCATTCTTT.

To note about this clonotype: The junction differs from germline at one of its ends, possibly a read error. CDR3 nucleotide sequence: TGTGCCAGCAACTTAGCAGGGCACAAGGAGACTTTCTTT. Amino acid sequence: CASNLAGHKETFF. The genes are TRBV7-2 and TRBJ1-1; a weak D match, TRBD1 (5 bases). This CDR3 has 13 amino acids. Germline CDR1 and CDR2: SGHTA and FQGNSA.

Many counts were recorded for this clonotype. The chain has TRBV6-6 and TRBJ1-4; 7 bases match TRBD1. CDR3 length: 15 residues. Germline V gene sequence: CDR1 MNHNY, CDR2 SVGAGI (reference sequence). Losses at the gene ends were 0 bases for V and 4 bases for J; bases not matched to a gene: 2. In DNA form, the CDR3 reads TGTGCCAGCAGTTACTCTACAGGGGATAATGAAAAACTGTTTTTT. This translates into CASSYSTGDNEKLFF.

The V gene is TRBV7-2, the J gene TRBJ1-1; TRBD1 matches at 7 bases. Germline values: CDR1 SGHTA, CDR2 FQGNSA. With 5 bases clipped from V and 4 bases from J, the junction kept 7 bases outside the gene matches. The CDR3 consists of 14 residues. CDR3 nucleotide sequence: TGTGCCAGCAGCACAGGGGTGTGGCGCACTGAAGCTTTCTTT. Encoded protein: CASSTGVWRTEAFF.

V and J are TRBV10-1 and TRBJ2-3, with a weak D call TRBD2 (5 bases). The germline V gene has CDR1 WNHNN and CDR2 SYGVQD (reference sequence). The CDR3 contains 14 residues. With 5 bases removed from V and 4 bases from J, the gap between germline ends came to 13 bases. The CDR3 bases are TGCGCCAGCAGTCCCGGGGAAGGACCAGATACGCAGTATTTT. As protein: CASSPGEGPDTQYF.

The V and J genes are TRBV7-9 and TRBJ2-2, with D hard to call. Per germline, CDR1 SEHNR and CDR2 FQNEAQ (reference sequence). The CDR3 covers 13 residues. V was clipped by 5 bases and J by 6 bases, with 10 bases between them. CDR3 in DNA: TGTGCCAGCAGCCGATGGTTGTCCGGGGAGCTGTTTTTT. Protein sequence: CASSRWLSGELFF.

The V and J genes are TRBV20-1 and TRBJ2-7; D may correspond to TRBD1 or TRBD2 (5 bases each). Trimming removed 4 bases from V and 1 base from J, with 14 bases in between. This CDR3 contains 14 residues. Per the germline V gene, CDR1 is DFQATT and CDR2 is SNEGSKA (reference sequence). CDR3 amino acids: CSATIGTISYEQYF. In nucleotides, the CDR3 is TGCAGTGCTACAATAGGGACGATTTCCTACGAGCAGTACTTC.

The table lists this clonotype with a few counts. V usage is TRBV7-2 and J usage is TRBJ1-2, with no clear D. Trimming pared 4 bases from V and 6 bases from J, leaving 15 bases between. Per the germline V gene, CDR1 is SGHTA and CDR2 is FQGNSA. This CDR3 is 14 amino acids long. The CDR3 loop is CASSSVTWEHGYTF. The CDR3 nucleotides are TGTGCCAGCAGCTCCGTCACTTGGGAGCATGGCTACACCTTC.

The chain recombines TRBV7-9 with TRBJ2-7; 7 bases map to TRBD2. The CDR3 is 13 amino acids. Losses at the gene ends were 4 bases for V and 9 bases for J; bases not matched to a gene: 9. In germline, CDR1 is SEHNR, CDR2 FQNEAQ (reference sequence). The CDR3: CASSSGLSNGQYF. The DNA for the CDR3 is TGTGCCAGCAGCTCGGGACTATCTAACGGGCAGTACTTC.